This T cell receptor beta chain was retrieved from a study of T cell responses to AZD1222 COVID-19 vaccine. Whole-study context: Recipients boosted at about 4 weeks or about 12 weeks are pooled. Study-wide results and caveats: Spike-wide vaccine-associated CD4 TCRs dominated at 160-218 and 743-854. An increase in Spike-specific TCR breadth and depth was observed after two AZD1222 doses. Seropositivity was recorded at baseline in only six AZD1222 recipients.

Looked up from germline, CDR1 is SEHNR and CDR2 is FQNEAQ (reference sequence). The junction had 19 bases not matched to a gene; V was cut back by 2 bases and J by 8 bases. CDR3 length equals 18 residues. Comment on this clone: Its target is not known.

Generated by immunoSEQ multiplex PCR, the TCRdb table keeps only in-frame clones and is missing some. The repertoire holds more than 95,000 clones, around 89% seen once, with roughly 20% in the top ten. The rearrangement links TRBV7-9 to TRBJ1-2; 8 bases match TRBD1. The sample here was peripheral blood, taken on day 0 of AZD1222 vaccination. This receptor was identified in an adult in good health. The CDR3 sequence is CASSLIPPRQGPSQGYTF. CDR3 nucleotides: TGTGCCAGCAGCTTAATCCCCCCACGACAGGGGCCTTCCCAGGGCTACACCTTC.